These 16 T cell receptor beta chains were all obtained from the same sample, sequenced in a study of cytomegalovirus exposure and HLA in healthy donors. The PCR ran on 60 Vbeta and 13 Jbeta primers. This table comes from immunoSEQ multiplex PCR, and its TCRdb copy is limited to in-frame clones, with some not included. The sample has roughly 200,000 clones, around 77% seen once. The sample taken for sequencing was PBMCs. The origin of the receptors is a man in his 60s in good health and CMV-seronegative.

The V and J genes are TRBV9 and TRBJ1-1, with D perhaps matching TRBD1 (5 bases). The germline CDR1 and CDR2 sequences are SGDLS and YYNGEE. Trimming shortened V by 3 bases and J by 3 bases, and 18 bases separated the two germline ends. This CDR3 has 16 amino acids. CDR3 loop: CASSAPWGRLDTEAFF. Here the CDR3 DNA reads TGTGCCAGCAGCGCACCTTGGGGGAGGTTGGACACTGAAGCTTTCTTT.

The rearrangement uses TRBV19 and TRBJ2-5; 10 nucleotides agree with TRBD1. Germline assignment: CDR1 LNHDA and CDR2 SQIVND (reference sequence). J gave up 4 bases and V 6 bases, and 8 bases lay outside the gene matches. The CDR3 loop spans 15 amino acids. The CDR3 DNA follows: TGTGCCAGTAGATCCCGGGACAGGGGAGTAGAGACCCAGTACTTC. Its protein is CASRSRDRGVETQYF. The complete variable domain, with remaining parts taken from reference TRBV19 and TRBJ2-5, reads DGGITQSPKYLFRKEGQNVTLSCEQNLNHDAMYWYRQDPGQGLRLIYYSQIVNDFQKGDIAEGYSVSREKKESFPLTVTSAQKNPTAFYLCASRSRDRGVETQYFGPGTRLLVL.

The DNA for the CDR3 is TGTGCCAGCAGCCGGGACAGGGGAAGGGATGGCTACACCTTC. Its translation: CASSRDRGRDGYTF. The chain uses TRBV5-6 and TRBJ1-2, with 10 bases identical to TRBD1. Germline V gives CDR1 SGHDT, CDR2 YYEEEE. The V segment lost 4 bases and the J segment 6 bases; nucleotides outside the gene matches: 6. This CDR3 spans 14 amino acids.

The CDR3 DNA reads as TGCAGCGTTGAATTTTTCACAGCTAACTATGGCTACACCTTC. It is translated as CSVEFFTANYGYTF. This sequence joins TRBV29-1 and TRBJ1-2; D is unresolved. Trimming removed 2 bases from V and 0 bases from J, with 10 bases in between. Germline V gives CDR1 SQVTM, CDR2 ANQGSEA. This CDR3 has 14 residues.

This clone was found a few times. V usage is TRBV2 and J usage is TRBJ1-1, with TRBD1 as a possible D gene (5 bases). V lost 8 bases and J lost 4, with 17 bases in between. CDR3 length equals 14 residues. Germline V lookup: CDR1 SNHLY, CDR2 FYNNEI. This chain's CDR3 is CASQTRRQSTEAFF. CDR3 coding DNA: TGTGCCAGCCAGACCAGAAGACAGAGCACTGAAGCTTTCTTT. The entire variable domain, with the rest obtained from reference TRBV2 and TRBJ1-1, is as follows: EPEVTQTPSHQVTQMGQEVILRCVPISNHLYFYWYRQILGQKVEFLVSFYNNEISEKSEIFDDQFSVERPDGSNFTLKIRSTKLEDSAMYFCASQTRRQSTEAFFGQGTRLTVV.

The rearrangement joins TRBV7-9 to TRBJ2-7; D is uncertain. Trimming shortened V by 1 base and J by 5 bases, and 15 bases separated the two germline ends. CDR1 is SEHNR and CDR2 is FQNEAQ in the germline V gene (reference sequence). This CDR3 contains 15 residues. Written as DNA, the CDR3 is TGTGCCAGCAGCTTAGGAAACGGTGCATTGAACGAGCAGTACTTC. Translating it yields CASSLGNGALNEQYF.

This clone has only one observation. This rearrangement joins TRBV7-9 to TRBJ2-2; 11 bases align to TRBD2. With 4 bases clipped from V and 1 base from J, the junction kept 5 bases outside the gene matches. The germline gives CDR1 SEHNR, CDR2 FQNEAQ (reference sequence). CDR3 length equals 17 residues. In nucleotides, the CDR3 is TGTGCCAGCAGCTCGTTCACTAGCGGGAGGAACACCGGGGAGCTGTTTTTT. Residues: CASSSFTSGRNTGELFF.

CDR3: CASSPAGGGGANVLTF. CDR3 coding DNA: TGTGCCAGCAGCCCGGCCGGAGGCGGAGGGGCCAACGTCCTGACTTTC. This chain links TRBV7-9 with TRBJ2-6; possibly TRBD2 for D (5 bases). The CDR3 has 16 residues. Trimming removed 5 bases from V and 4 bases from J, with 15 bases in between. Germline V lookup: CDR1 SEHNR, CDR2 FQNEAQ (reference sequence).

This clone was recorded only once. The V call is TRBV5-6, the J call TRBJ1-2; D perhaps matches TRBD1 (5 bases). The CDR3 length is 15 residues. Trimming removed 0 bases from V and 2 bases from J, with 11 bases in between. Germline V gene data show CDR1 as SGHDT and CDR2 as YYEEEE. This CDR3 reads CASSLGRRGNYGYTF. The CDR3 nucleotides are TGTGCCAGCAGCTTGGGCCGCCGGGGGAACTATGGCTACACCTTC. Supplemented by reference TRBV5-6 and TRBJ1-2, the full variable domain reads DAGVTQSPTHLIKTRGQQVTLRCSPKSGHDTVSWYQQALGQGPQFIFQYYEEEERQRGNFPDRFSGHQFPNYSSELNVNALLLGDSALYLCASSLGRRGNYGYTFGSGTRLTVV.

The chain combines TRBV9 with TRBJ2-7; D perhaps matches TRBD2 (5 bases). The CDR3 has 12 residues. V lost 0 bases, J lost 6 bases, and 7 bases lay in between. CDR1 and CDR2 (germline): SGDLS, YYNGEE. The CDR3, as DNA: TGTGCCAGCAGCGTAGCCGAGGGCGAGCAGTACTTC. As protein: CASSVAEGEQYF.

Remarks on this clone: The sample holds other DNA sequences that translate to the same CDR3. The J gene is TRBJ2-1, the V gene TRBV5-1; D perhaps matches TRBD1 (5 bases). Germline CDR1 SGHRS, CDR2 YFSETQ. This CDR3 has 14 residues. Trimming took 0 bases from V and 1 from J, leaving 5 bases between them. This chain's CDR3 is CASSLAGSYNEQFF. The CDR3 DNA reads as TGCGCCAGCAGCTTGGCAGGGTCCTACAATGAGCAGTTCTTC.

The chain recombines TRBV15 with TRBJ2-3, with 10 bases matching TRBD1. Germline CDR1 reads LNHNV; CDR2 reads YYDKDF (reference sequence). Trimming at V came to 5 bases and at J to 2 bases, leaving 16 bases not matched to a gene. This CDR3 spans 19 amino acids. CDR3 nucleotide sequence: TGTGCCACCAGCCGTCCCGGGACAGGGGTTTTGAAGGACACAGATACGCAGTATTTT. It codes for CATSRPGTGVLKDTDTQYF.

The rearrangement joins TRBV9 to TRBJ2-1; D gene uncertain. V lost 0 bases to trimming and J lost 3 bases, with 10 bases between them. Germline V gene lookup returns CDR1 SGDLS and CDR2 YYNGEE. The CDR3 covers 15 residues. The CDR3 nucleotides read TGTGCCAGCAGCGTAGCAGCAGGATTCTACAATGAGCAGTTCTTC. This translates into CASSVAAGFYNEQFF.

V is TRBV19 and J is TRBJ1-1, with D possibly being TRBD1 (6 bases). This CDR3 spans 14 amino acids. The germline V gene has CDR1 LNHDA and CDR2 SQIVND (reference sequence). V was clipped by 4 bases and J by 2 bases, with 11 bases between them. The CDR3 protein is CASSSGGGNTEAFF. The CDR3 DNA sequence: TGTGCCAGTAGTAGTGGGGGGGGCAACACTGAAGCTTTCTTT.

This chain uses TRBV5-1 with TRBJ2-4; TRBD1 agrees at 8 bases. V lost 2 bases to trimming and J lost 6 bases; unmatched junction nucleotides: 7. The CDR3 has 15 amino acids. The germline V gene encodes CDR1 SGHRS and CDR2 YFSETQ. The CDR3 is CASSLSGGEGNIQYF. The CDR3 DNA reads TGCGCCAGCAGCTTATCAGGGGGCGAAGGAAACATTCAGTACTTC.

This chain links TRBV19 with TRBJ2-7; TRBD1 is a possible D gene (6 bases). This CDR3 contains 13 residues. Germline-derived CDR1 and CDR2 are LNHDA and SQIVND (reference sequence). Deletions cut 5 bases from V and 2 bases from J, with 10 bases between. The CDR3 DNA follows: TGTGCCAGTAGTGGGGACAAAACCTACGAGCAGTACTTC. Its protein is CASSGDKTYEQYF.